This record looks at one T cell receptor (beta chain) sequence and its context. The data were obtained in a study of blood T cell repertoires in COVID-19. Whole-study context: The samples span acute and convalescent COVID-19 from the United States, Italy and Spain. The analysed material was cDNA or gDNA that came from T cells, B-cell-depleted T cells, or PBMCs.

Deletions cut 3 bases from V and 6 bases from J, with 12 bases between. The CDR3 consists of 13 residues. Germline V gene data show CDR1 as SGDLS and CDR2 as YYNGEE. How the authors handled the data: Quantification of nucleated cells was approximated via reference gene primer amplification. Method: immunoSEQ multiplex PCR; TCRdb's copy keeps in-frame clones and lacks some. The DNA gave D and trimming, while V, J and clone size come from that table. Of tens of thousands of clones in the sample, more than 75% were seen once. What was sequenced was peripheral blood. The TCR comes from a human donor in a cohort sampled during active COVID-19. The chain carries TRBV9 and TRBJ1-1, with D possibly TRBD1 on 5 matching bases. CDR3 coding DNA: TGTGCCAGCAGCGGTGGATGGGGCTCTGAAGCTTTCTTT. Translation gives CASSGGWGSEAFF. Using reference TRBV9 and TRBJ1-1 for the parts outside the CDR3, the full variable domain is DSGVTQTPKHLITATGQRVTLRCSPRSGDLSVYWYQQSLDQGLQFLIQYYNGEERAKGNILERFSAQQFPDLHSELNLSSLELGDSALYFCASSGGWGSEAFFGQGTRLTVV.